The clone carrying this T cell receptor beta chain came up a few times. What it binds is unknown. The data were obtained in a study of CD8+ T cells in alopecia areata. The overall study: Tofacitinib was taken orally by treated patients, and the dose was 5 to 10 mg twice daily.

As the sequencing template, cDNA was produced by extracting RNA and reverse transcribing it. The method was immunoSEQ multiplex PCR; TCRdb's version includes in-frame clones alone and lacks a portion of them. The data show roughly 250,000 clones, less than 80% seen once. Trimming at V came to 0 bases and at J to 1 base, leaving 12 bases not matched to a gene. Germline V gives CDR1 SGDLS, CDR2 YYNGEE. CDR3 length: 18 residues. Alopecia areata patients provided lesional scalp punch biopsies and peripheral blood. Findings and caveats of the study: More clonal than normal scalp was lesional scalp, particularly alopecia totalis/universalis. Possibly as an HLA-related effect, TCR sharing across patients appeared less clear than in mice.

The sequence was obtained from a human donor with alopecia areata. The source was CD4+ T cells sorted from blood, collected at week 0. J is TRBJ1-2 and V is TRBV9; 7 nucleotides match TRBD1. This CDR3 is CASSVGIAGTANNYGYTF. CDR3 nucleotides: TGTGCCAGCAGCGTAGGGATAGCGGGGACAGCAAATAACTATGGCTACACCTTC.